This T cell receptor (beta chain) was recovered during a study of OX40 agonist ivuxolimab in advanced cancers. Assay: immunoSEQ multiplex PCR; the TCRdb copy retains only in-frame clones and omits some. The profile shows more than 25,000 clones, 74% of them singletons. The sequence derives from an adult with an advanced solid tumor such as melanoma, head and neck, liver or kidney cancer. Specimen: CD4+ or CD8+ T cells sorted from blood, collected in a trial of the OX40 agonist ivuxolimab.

CDR3 residues: CASRLGGRNEQFF. CDR3 coding DNA: TGTGCCAGCAGGTTGGGGGGGCGGAATGAGCAGTTCTTC. The V gene is TRBV27, the J gene TRBJ2-1; D may be TRBD2 (7 bases). The germline V gene has CDR1 MNHEY and CDR2 SMNVEV (reference sequence). The CDR3 runs to 13 residues. Trimming pared 6 bases from V and 7 bases from J, leaving 13 bases between.